The entry that follows covers one T cell receptor (beta chain) sequence. The data stem from a study of blood T cell repertoires in COVID-19. Whole-study context: Researchers got acute and convalescent COVID-19 samples from the United States, Italy and Spain.

The CDR3 has 15 amino acids. J was trimmed by 2 bases and V by 2 bases; bases with no gene match: 6. In germline, CDR1 is MGHRA, CDR2 YSYEKL. Clones were sequenced by immunoSEQ multiplex PCR, and TCRdb holds only the in-frame ones, with some missing. Of 200,000 to 250,000 clones in the sample, 75% to 95% were seen once. This clonotype was sampled from a woman aged 18-35 years who had recovered from COVID-19. The chain links TRBV4-1 to TRBJ2-7, with 7 bases fitting TRBD2. The sequencing input was PBMCs or T cells enriched from blood (not recorded which). The CDR3 nucleotides read TGCGCCAGCAGCCAACTACTAGCGCAACCCTACGAGCAGTACTTC. Its translation: CASSQLLAQPYEQYF.